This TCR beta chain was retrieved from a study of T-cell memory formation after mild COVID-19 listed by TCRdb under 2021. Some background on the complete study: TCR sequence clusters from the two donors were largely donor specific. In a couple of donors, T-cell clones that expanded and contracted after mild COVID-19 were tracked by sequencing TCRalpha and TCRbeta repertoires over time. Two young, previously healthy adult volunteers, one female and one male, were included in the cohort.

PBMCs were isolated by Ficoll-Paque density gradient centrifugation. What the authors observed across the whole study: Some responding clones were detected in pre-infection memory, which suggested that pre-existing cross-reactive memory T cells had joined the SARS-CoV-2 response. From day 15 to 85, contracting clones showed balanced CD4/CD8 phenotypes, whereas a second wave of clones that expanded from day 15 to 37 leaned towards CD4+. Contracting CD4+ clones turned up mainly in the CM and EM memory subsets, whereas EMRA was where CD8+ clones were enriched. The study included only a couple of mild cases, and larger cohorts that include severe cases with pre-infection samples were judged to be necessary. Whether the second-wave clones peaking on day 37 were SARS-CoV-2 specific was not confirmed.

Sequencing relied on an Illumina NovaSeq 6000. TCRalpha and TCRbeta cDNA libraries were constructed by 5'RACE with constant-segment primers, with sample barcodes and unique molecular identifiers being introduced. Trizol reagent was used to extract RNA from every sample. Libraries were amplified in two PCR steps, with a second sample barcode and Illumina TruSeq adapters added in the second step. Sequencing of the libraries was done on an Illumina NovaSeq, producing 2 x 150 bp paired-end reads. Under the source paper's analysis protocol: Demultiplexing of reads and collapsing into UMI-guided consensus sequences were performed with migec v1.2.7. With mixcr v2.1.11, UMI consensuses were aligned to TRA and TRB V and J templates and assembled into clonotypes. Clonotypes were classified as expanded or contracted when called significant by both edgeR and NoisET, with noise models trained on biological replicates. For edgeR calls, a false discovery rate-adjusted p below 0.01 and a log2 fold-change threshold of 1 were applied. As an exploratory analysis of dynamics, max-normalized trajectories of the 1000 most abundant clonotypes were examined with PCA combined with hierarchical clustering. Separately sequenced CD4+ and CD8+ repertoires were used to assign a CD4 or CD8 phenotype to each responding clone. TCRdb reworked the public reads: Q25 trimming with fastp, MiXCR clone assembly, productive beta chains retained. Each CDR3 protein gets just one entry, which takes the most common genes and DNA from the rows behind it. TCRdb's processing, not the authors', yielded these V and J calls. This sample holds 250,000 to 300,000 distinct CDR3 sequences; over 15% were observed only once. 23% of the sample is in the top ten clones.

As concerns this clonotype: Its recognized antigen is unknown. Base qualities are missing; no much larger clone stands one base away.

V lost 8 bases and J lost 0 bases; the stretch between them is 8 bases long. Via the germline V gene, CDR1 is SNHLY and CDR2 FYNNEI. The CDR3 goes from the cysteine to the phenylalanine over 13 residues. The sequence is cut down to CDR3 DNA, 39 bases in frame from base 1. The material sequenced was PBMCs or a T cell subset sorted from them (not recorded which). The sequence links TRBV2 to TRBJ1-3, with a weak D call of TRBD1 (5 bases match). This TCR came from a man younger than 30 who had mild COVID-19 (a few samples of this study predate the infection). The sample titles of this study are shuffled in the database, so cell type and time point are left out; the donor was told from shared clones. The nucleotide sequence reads TGTGCCAGCTCGGGGGGCTCTGGAAACACCATATATTTT. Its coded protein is CASSGGSGNTIYF.